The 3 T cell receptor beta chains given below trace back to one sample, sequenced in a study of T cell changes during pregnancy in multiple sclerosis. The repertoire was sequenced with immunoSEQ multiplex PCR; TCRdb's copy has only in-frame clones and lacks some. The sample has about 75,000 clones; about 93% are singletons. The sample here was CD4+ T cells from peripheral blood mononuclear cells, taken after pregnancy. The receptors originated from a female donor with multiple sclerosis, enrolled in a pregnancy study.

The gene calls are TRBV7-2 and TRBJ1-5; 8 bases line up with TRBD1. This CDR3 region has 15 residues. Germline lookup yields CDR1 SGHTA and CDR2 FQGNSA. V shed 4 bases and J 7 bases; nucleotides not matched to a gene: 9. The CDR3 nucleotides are TGTGCCAGCAGCTCCTGGACAGGGCAGGGCCAGCCCCAGCATTTT. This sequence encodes CASSSWTGQGQPQHF.

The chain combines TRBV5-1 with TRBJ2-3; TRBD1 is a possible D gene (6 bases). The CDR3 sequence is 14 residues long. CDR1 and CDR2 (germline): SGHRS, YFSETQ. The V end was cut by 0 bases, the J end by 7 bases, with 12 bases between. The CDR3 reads CASSLEGDVYTQYF. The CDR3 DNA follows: TGCGCCAGCAGCTTGGAGGGGGACGTTTATACGCAGTATTTT.

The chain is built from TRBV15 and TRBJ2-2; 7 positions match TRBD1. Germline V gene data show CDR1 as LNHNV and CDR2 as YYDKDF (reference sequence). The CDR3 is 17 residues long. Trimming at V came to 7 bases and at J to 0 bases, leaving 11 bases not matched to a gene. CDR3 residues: CATTREIGTANTGELFF. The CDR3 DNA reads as TGTGCCACCACCCGAGAGATAGGGACAGCGAACACCGGGGAGCTGTTTTTT.